These T cell receptor beta chains were read from a single sample in a study of blood T cell repertoires in COVID-19. The assay was immunoSEQ multiplex PCR, and TCRdb's table has in-frame clones only and misses some. The repertoire holds under 350,000 clones, with around 84% as singletons. Sequenced material: peripheral blood. The receptor set was obtained from a man between 70 and 80 years old with acute or convalescent COVID-19. CDR3s include the opening cysteine and the closing phenylalanine or tryptophan. D genes are given only for firm matches. The listing skips clone size in some rows; elsewhere it reads once, few, many or a size class.

cdr3_aa	cdr3_nt	clone_size	v_call	j_call	d_call
CASSIDRGSNQPQHF	TGTGCCAGCAGCATAGACAGGGGGTCTAATCAGCCCCAGCATTTT	.	TRBV7-9	TRBJ1-5	TRBD1
CASSDQGAWGEAFF	TGCGCCAGCAGTGATCAGGGGGCGTGGGGTGAAGCTTTCTTT	.	TRBV10-2	TRBJ1-1	TRBD1
CASSNRTGNYEQYF	TGCGCCAGCAGCAACCGGACAGGGAACTACGAGCAGTACTTC	.	TRBV5-1	TRBJ2-7	TRBD1
CASSTGGGSPLHF	TGTGCCAGCAGCACGGGGGGGGGATCACCCCTCCACTTT	.	TRBV9	TRBJ1-6	.
CASSLEGGWTEAFF	TGTGCCAGCAGCTTGGAAGGGGGCTGGACTGAAGCTTTCTTT	.	TRBV5-4	TRBJ1-1	TRBD1
CASSLSGRPGELFF	TGTGCCAGTAGCCTTAGCGGGAGGCCCGGGGAGCTGTTTTTT	.	TRBV19	TRBJ2-2	TRBD2
CASSWGLAADTQYF	TGTGCCAGCAGTTGGGGACTAGCGGCAGATACGCAGTATTTT	once	TRBV27	TRBJ2-3	TRBD2
CASSLGGGDYQPQHF	TGTGCCAGCAGCCTGGGGGGCGGGGATTATCAGCCCCAGCATTTT	few	TRBV5-6	TRBJ1-5	.
CASSQGGTVNQPQHF	TGCGCCAGCAGCCAAGGAGGGACAGTTAATCAGCCCCAGCATTTT	few	TRBV4-1	TRBJ1-5	TRBD1
CASSTRDIRVQPQHF	TGTGCCAGTAGTACCCGGGACATCCGGGTCCAGCCCCAGCATTTT	.	TRBV19	TRBJ1-5	.
CASSLGSGRNNEQFF	TGTGCCAGCAGTTTAGGTAGCGGGAGAAACAATGAGCAGTTCTTC	once	TRBV27	TRBJ2-1	TRBD2
CASSGQGAPGYTF	TGTGCCAGCAGTGGACAGGGGGCCCCCGGCTACACCTTC	.	TRBV28	TRBJ1-2	TRBD1
CASSFEGQGLEQYF	TGTGCCAGCAGCTTCGAAGGACAGGGACTCGAGCAGTACTTC	.	TRBV5-5	TRBJ2-7	TRBD1
CASSQEVRVNEQYF	TGCGCCAGCAGCCAAGAGGTCAGGGTCAACGAGCAGTACTTC	.	TRBV4-3	TRBJ2-7	.
CASSHHRGRQPQHF	TGTGCCAGCAGTCACCACAGGGGGCGACAGCCCCAGCATTTT	.	TRBV6-5	TRBJ1-5	TRBD1
CASSRSETLTGELFF	TGCGCCAGCAGCCGGTCGGAGACCCTAACCGGGGAGCTGTTTTTT	.	TRBV5-1	TRBJ2-2	.
CASSYPSRYPMNTEAFF	TGTGCCAGCAGTTACCCCTCTAGGTATCCTATGAACACTGAAGCTTTCTTT	once	TRBV6-2/TRBV6-3	TRBJ1-1	.
CASSPRQGARGLDTQYF	TGTGCCAGCAGCCCCAGACAGGGGGCGCGGGGGCTAGATACGCAGTATTTT	.	TRBV7-9	TRBJ2-3	TRBD1
CASGQRGGPGELFF	TGTGCCTCGGGGCAGCGGGGGGGTCCCGGGGAGCTGTTTTTT	.	TRBV6-5	TRBJ2-2	TRBD2
CAWRTPGGSETQYF	TGTGCCTGGAGGACTCCCGGGGGGTCGGAGACCCAGTACTTC	.	TRBV30	TRBJ2-5	TRBD2
CASSAIQGSNEKLFF	TGTGCCAGCAGCGCGATACAGGGATCTAATGAAAAACTGTTTTTT	.	TRBV5-6	TRBJ1-4	.
CASSTQGAGTEAFF	TGTGCCAGCAGCACCCAGGGGGCAGGGACTGAAGCTTTCTTT	.	TRBV6-6	TRBJ1-1	TRBD1
CASSYSNWGGTEAFF	TGTGCCAGCAGTTACTCGAACTGGGGGGGTACTGAAGCTTTCTTT	.	TRBV6-5	TRBJ1-1	.
CASGRTDKNIQYF	TGTGCCAGCGGGAGGACGGACAAAAACATTCAGTACTTC	.	TRBV11-2	TRBJ2-4	.
CASSLRQGVEETQYF	TGTGCCAGCAGCTTAAGGCAGGGGGTAGAAGAGACCCAGTACTTC	once	TRBV7-2	TRBJ2-5	TRBD1
CASSITVAGLSYNEQFF	TGTGCCAGTAGTATCACGGTAGCGGGGCTCTCCTACAATGAGCAGTTCTTC	.	TRBV19	TRBJ2-1	TRBD2
CASRTSGASTDTQYF	TGTGCCAGCAGGACTAGCGGAGCTAGCACAGATACGCAGTATTTT	.	TRBV7-2	TRBJ2-3	TRBD2
CASSFTGSNQPQHF	TGTGCCAGCAGTTTCACAGGTAGCAATCAGCCCCAGCATTTT	.	TRBV7-2	TRBJ1-5	.
CASSQATTDTDTQYF	TGTGCCAGCAGCCAAGCGACGACAGACACAGATACGCAGTATTTT	.	TRBV3-1/TRBV3-2	TRBJ2-3	.
CASSLDRGRTEAFF	TGTGCCAGCAGCTTAGACAGGGGGCGCACTGAAGCTTTCTTT	.	TRBV7-9	TRBJ1-1	TRBD1
CATCRVGSETQYF	TGTGCCACGTGCAGGGTGGGGTCGGAGACCCAGTACTTC	once	TRBV24-1	TRBJ2-5	.
CASSRGDSENQPQHF	TGTGCCAGCAGCCGTGGGGACAGCGAGAATCAGCCCCAGCATTTT	many	TRBV6-2/TRBV6-3	TRBJ1-5	TRBD1
CSVPSGSPGTVESGELFF	TGCAGCGTCCCGTCGGGGTCCCCCGGGACAGTCGAATCCGGGGAGCTGTTTTTT	.	TRBV29-1	TRBJ2-2	TRBD1
CASSLGTTTYEQYF	TGTGCCAGCAGCTTAGGGACGACTACCTACGAGCAGTACTTC	.	TRBV7-9	TRBJ2-7	.
CASSPQSGANVLTF	TGTGCCAGCAGCCCGCAGTCTGGGGCCAACGTCCTGACTTTC	.	TRBV9	TRBJ2-6	.
CASSTRHETISYEQYF	TGTGCCAGCAGCACACGACATGAGACTATCTCCTACGAGCAGTACTTC	.	TRBV5-4	TRBJ2-7	.
CASSLISVPEAFF	TGTGCCAGCAGCTTGATTTCAGTCCCTGAAGCTTTCTTT	few	TRBV5-5	TRBJ1-1	.
CATSNRTSGSREQYF	TGTGCCACCAGCAACCGGACTAGCGGGAGTAGGGAGCAGTACTTC	.	TRBV15	TRBJ2-7	TRBD2
CASRTGQGAYNEQFF	TGTGCCAGCAGAACGGGACAGGGAGCCTACAATGAGCAGTTCTTC	.	TRBV7-2	TRBJ2-1	TRBD1
CASSPWGTVMNTEAFF	TGTGCCAGCAGTCCTTGGGGGACAGTCATGAACACTGAAGCTTTCTTT	.	TRBV27	TRBJ1-1	TRBD1
CASSHPSGTENTGELFF	TGTGCCAGCAGCCATCCTTCGGGGACTGAGAACACCGGGGAGCTGTTTTTT	.	TRBV4-2	TRBJ2-2	.
CSASPGTGNSPLHF	TGCAGTGCTAGTCCCGGGACAGGGAATTCACCCCTCCACTTT	.	TRBV20-1	TRBJ1-6	TRBD1
CAGHPGTGGNQPQHF	TGTGCCGGTCACCCCGGGACAGGGGGCAATCAGCCCCAGCATTTT	.	TRBV28	TRBJ1-5	TRBD1
CASTSTGPYEQYF	TGTGCCAGCACTTCCACAGGGCCCTACGAGCAGTACTTC	.	TRBV28	TRBJ2-7	.
CSVEGRYSLSEQFF	TGCAGCGTTGAGGGCCGCTATTCGCTCAGTGAGCAGTTCTTC	.	TRBV29-1	TRBJ2-1	.
CASSVHTGSGTEAFF	TGTGCCAGCAGCGTACACACGGGGTCGGGGACTGAAGCTTTCTTT	.	TRBV9	TRBJ1-1	.